Below, 15 T cell receptor beta chains from the same sample are listed, as sequenced in a study of T cell clonotyping in hematopoietic cell transplantation (dated by TCRdb to about 2021). The library came from the immunoSEQ multiplex PCR assay. As stored in TCRdb, this immuneACCESS dataset retains in-frame rearrangements with V and J assigned. A fraction of the clones does not appear; measured against another copy, unresolved V genes explain less than half of the discrepancy, and the remainder lacks a known reason. The sample includes some 40,000 clones, with 95% observed a single time. The top ten hold approximately 0.9% of the sample. The sequencing sample was made of peripheral blood mononuclear cells. These receptors were taken from a young man in good health. Some clones in this sample may be carry-over from other donors' samples.

This chain uses TRBV7-2 with TRBJ1-2; possibly TRBD1 for D (6 bases). Germline V gene sequence: CDR1 SGHTA, CDR2 FQGNSA. The V end lost 5 bases, the J end lost 7 bases, and 14 bases lay between the germline ends. The CDR3 is 13 residues long. The CDR3 region has the DNA TGTGCCAGCAGCACCAGACAGGCTGGTGGCTACACCTTC. This sequence encodes CASSTRQAGGYTF.

V gene TRBV6-6 combines with J gene TRBJ1-2, with 7 positions matching TRBD1. V lost 6 bases, J lost 6 bases, and 7 bases stayed unmatched. CDR1 MNHNY and CDR2 SVGAGI come from the germline V gene (reference sequence). This CDR3 is built from 13 residues. DNA of the CDR3: TGTGCCAGCAGCCATCCGACAGGGAATGGCTACACCTTC. Encoded protein: CASSHPTGNGYTF.

This chain uses TRBV7-3 with TRBJ2-7; maybe TRBD2 (6 bases). The germline CDR1 and CDR2 sequences are SGHTA and FQGTGA. This CDR3 spans 14 amino acids. V lost 2 bases and J 6 bases, leaving 14 bases between the germline ends. CDR3 bases: TGTGCCAGCAGCTTAGATTTTAGCGGAGCCGAGCAGTACTTC. Its translation: CASSLDFSGAEQYF.

The chain has TRBV19 and TRBJ2-7; TRBD2 aligns across 9 bases. The CDR3 has 14 residues. The V gene end was trimmed by 5 bases and the J gene end by 1 base; junction bases not matched to a gene: 3. The germline V gene encodes CDR1 LNHDA and CDR2 SQIVND (reference sequence). The CDR3, as DNA: TGTGCCAGTAGTCTAGCGGGGCTATCCTACGAGCAGTACTTC. This encodes CASSLAGLSYEQYF.

This chain links TRBV6-1 with TRBJ1-1, with 10 bases identical to TRBD1. With V trimmed by 3 bases and J by 8 bases, 0 bases remained unmatched. The CDR3 is 12 residues long. The germline V gene encodes CDR1 MNHNS and CDR2 SASEGT. The CDR3 is CASSETGGEAFF. CDR3 nucleotides: TGTGCCAGCAGTGAGACAGGGGGCGAAGCTTTCTTT.

The chain is built from TRBV19 and TRBJ2-2, with a possible D match to TRBD2 (6 bases). With 8 bases removed from V and 5 bases from J, the gap between germline ends came to 18 bases. The length of the CDR3 is 15 residues. Germline-derived CDR1 and CDR2 are LNHDA and SQIVND (reference sequence). CDR3 nucleotides: TGTGCCAGTGGATTAGCGGAGTCTTCTACCGGGGAGCTGTTTTTT. Protein product: CASGLAESSTGELFF.

This clone has just one count. The CDR3 spells CASSQEASAEQFF. Here the CDR3 DNA reads TGCGCCAGCAGCCAAGAGGCTAGCGCTGAGCAGTTCTTC. The V and J genes are TRBV4-3 and TRBJ2-1; possibly TRBD2 for D (6 bases). Deletions cut 0 bases from V and 9 bases from J, with 9 bases between. The CDR3 has 13 residues. Per the germline V gene, CDR1 is LGHNA and CDR2 is YSLEER.

The chain has TRBV11-2 and TRBJ2-3, with 10 bases fitting TRBD2. V lost 1 base to trimming and J lost 2 bases; unmatched junction nucleotides: 3. There are 16 residues in the CDR3. The germline CDR1 and CDR2 sequences are SGHAT and FQNNGV. CDR3: CASSLVSGGVTDTQYF. The CDR3 DNA reads as TGTGCCAGCAGCTTAGTCAGCGGGGGGGTCACAGATACGCAGTATTTT.

The J gene is TRBJ2-1, the V gene TRBV2; D may be TRBD2 (6 bases). The CDR3 has 16 amino acids. The V end was cut by 6 bases, the J end by 9 bases, with 24 bases between. The germline CDR1 and CDR2 sequences are SNHLY and FYNNEI. The CDR3 sequence is CASSKEFPGQGGEQFF. The CDR3 DNA sequence: TGTGCCAGCAGCAAAGAGTTTCCGGGCCAGGGAGGTGAGCAGTTCTTC.

The CDR3 DNA is TGTGCCAGTAGTATCCCAGCCCGGTCTTTGGATACGCAGTATTTT. Amino acids: CASSIPARSLDTQYF. The chain joins TRBV19 to TRBJ2-3; D remains unclear. This CDR3 is built from 15 residues. With 3 bases removed from V and 6 bases from J, the gap between germline ends came to 16 bases. The V gene's germline CDR1 is LNHDA and CDR2 SQIVND (reference sequence).

This clone was seen a single time. J is TRBJ2-7 and V is TRBV5-6; TRBD1 matches 7 bases. J was trimmed by 0 bases and V by 2 bases; bases with no gene match: 2. The CDR3 contains 14 residues. Germline V gene lookup returns CDR1 SGHDT and CDR2 YYEEEE. The CDR3 is CASSFEGASYEQYF. The CDR3, as DNA: TGTGCCAGCAGCTTCGAGGGGGCCTCCTACGAGCAGTACTTC. The full variable domain, rest sourced from reference TRBV5-6 and TRBJ2-7, is DAGVTQSPTHLIKTRGQQVTLRCSPKSGHDTVSWYQQALGQGPQFIFQYYEEEERQRGNFPDRFSGHQFPNYSSELNVNALLLGDSALYLCASSFEGASYEQYFGPGTRLTVT.

The chain links TRBV5-1 to TRBJ1-2, with D possibly being TRBD1 (5 bases). V was cut by 4 bases and J by 2 bases, with 18 bases left in between. The germline CDR1 and CDR2 sequences are SGHRS and YFSETQ. The CDR3 totals 16 residues. This chain's CDR3 is CASSVGNTDTNYGYTF. The CDR3 DNA reads TGCGCCAGCAGCGTAGGAAATACGGACACAAACTATGGCTACACCTTC.

The rearrangement joins TRBV7-2 to TRBJ1-5; D might be TRBD1 (6 bases). Germline V gene data show CDR1 as SGHTA and CDR2 as FQGNSA. The CDR3 has 14 residues. V was shortened by 5 bases and J by 0 bases, with 8 bases between the two germline ends. The CDR3 bases are TGTGCCAGCAGCATACAGGGTAGCAATCAGCCCCAGCATTTT. As protein: CASSIQGSNQPQHF.

Here the CDR3 DNA reads TGCAGCGTTGACTTACAGGGACCGAACACTGAAGCTTTCTTT. Its protein product is CSVDLQGPNTEAFF. The rearrangement uses TRBV29-1 and TRBJ1-1; D possibly corresponds to TRBD1 (6 bases). The length of the CDR3 is 14 residues. V lost 3 bases, J lost 1 base, and 12 bases lay in between. Germline CDR1 and CDR2: SQVTM and ANQGSEA.

This chain joins TRBV13 and TRBJ2-5; 7 positions match TRBD1. Germline V gene sequence: CDR1 PRHDT, CDR2 FYEKMQ (reference sequence). The CDR3 extends over 14 amino acids. V trimming: 5 bases; J trimming: 5 bases; junction bases outside the gene matches: 8. The CDR3 DNA follows: TGTGCCAGCAGCCAGGAAGGGGGCGGGGAGACCCAGTACTTC. Translation: CASSQEGGGETQYF.